One and the same sample provided the 32 T cell receptor beta chains below, sequenced in a study of T cells expressing NK-cell markers. No DNA is given; TCRdb re-called the 5' RACE reads and lists each CDR3 protein once. This sample contains around 100,000 distinct CDR3 sequences. The source material was blood T cells: a sorted CD56 or NKG2C T cell subset, CD4+ or CD8+ T cells, or bulk PBMC T cells (not recorded which). Source of these receptors: a woman aged 18-70 years in good health.

This chain connects TRBV12-3 or TRBV12-4 to TRBJ2-7. This CDR3 contains 13 residues. The CDR3 region is CASSPSIPYEQYF.

The J gene is TRBJ2-2, the V gene TRBV4-3; lacking DNA, the TRBD2 call made by TCRdb goes unchecked. The CDR3 runs 15 residues. Germline V gene lookup returns CDR1 LGHNA and CDR2 YSLEER. The CDR3 sequence is CASSQALVSSGELFF.

This chain joins TRBV4-3 and TRBJ2-3; without DNA, the TCRdb call of TRBD2 cannot be checked. Germline values: CDR1 LGHNA, CDR2 YSLEER. This CDR3 region has 15 residues. CDR3 sequence: CASSETSDSTDTQYF.

The CDR3 loop is CASSAPTGVYEQYF. This chain links TRBV7-9 with TRBJ2-7; TCRdb's assignment of TRBD1 cannot be checked, as there is no DNA. Germline V CDR1 and CDR2: SEHNR, FQNEAQ (reference sequence). This CDR3 contains 14 residues.

V gene TRBV20-1 combines with J gene TRBJ1-1; TCRdb picks TRBD1, but there is no DNA to check that call. Germline assignment: CDR1 DFQATT and CDR2 SNEGSKA (reference sequence). The CDR3 has 12 residues. CDR3 region: CSATTVELGAFF.

The chain uses TRBV12-3 or TRBV12-4 and TRBJ2-1. This CDR3 comprises 13 residues. This chain's CDR3 is CASSWGSYNEQFF.

This chain uses TRBV14 with TRBJ2-1; TCRdb picks TRBD2, but there is no DNA to check that call. The CDR3 loop spans 17 amino acids. The germline V gene encodes CDR1 SGHDN and CDR2 FVKESK. The CDR3: CASRQGTPLSPYNEQFF.

The rearrangement joins TRBV4-3 to TRBJ1-4; as DNA is missing, the TRBD1 call by TCRdb cannot be tested. Germline CDR1 and CDR2: LGHNA and YSLEER. The CDR3 runs to 15 residues. The CDR3 region is CASSLAGTGEEKLFF.

The chain couples TRBV7-6 to TRBJ2-7; TCRdb's D gene call, TRBD2, goes unchecked for lack of DNA. CDR3 size: 15 residues. Germline V gene data show CDR1 as SGHVS and CDR2 as FNYEAQ. CDR3 protein: CASSLEASESYEQYF.

This chain links TRBV5-6 with TRBJ1-1. This CDR3 contains 12 residues. Germline values: CDR1 SGHDT, CDR2 YYEEEE. The CDR3 here is CASSFSAGMAFF. The full variable domain, in which reference TRBV5-6 and TRBJ1-1 provide the parts outside the CDR3, is DAGVTQSPTHLIKTRGQQVTLRCSPKSGHDTVSWYQQALGQGPQFIFQYYEEEERQRGNFPDRFSGHQFPNYSSELNVNALLLGDSALYLCASSFSAGMAFFGQGTRLTVV.

The chain links TRBV28 to TRBJ1-5. In germline, CDR1 is MDHEN, CDR2 SYDVKM. The CDR3 length is 14 residues. The CDR3 reads CASSAVAPNQPQHF.

This chain uses TRBV29-1 with TRBJ1-1. Germline loops: CDR1 SQVTM, CDR2 ANQGSEA. There are 12 residues in the CDR3. This CDR3 is CSAGDGDTEAFF. Looking up the rest from reference TRBV29-1 and TRBJ1-1 gives the full variable domain: SAVISQKPSRDICQRGTSLTIQCQVDSQVTMMFWYRQQPGQSLTLIATANQGSEATYESGFVIDKFPISRPNLTFSTLTVSNMSPEDSSIYLCSAGDGDTEAFFGQGTRLTVV.

The chain has TRBV29-1 and TRBJ2-5; checking the TCRdb D call of TRBD1 is not possible without DNA. The CDR3 is 14 residues long. Per the germline V gene, CDR1 is SQVTM and CDR2 is ANQGSEA. The CDR3 spells CSVEILGGGETQYF. The complete variable domain, with remaining parts taken from reference TRBV29-1 and TRBJ2-5, reads SAVISQKPSRDICQRGTSLTIQCQVDSQVTMMFWYRQQPGQSLTLIATANQGSEATYESGFVIDKFPISRPNLTFSTLTVSNMSPEDSSIYLCSVEILGGGETQYFGPGTRLLVL.

V is TRBV27 and J is TRBJ1-5. Germline CDR1 MNHEY, CDR2 SMNVEV (reference sequence). The CDR3 has 16 residues. CDR3 sequence: CASSPSGTPSNQPQHF.

The V and J genes are TRBV7-8 and TRBJ2-5; TCRdb returns TRBD1, unconfirmable since there is no DNA. The CDR3 is 15 residues long. Germline values: CDR1 SGHVS, CDR2 FQNEAQ. This CDR3 is CASSLVGTGTETQYF.

This chain uses TRBV7-2 with TRBJ1-1; as DNA is missing, the TRBD1 call by TCRdb cannot be tested. Germline CDR1 and CDR2: SGHTA and FQGNSA. The CDR3 has 14 residues. The CDR3 protein is CASSLAGSGIEAFF.

The chain combines TRBV7-8 with TRBJ1-1; absent DNA, TCRdb's TRBD1 call cannot be checked. The CDR3 totals 17 residues. Germline CDR1 and CDR2: SGHVS and FQNEAQ. The CDR3 is CASSSGPAGQMNTEAFF. Together with reference TRBV7-8 and TRBJ1-1, the CDR3 gives the full variable domain: GAGVSQSPRYKVAKRGQDVALRCDPISGHVSLFWYQQALGQGPEFLTYFQNEAQLDKSGLPSDRFFAERPEGSVSTLKIQRTQQEDSAVYLCASSSGPAGQMNTEAFFGQGTRLTVV.

The rearrangement links TRBV5-1 to TRBJ1-1. Germline V gene sequence: CDR1 SGHRS, CDR2 YFSETQ. The CDR3 length is 13 residues. The CDR3 loop reads CASSHLGSTEAFF.

V usage is TRBV21-1 and J usage is TRBJ1-2. TRBV21-1 is reported as a pseudogene. This CDR3 comprises 15 residues. CDR3 residues: CASTRGLRRGYGYTF.

The J gene is TRBJ2-7, the V gene TRBV12-3 or TRBV12-4; TCRdb's D gene call, TRBD1, goes unchecked for lack of DNA. The CDR3 extends over 15 amino acids. The CDR3 reads CASSRQASSPNEQYF.

J is TRBJ2-4 and V is TRBV7-3; the TRBD2 assignment by TCRdb is unverifiable without DNA. There are 14 residues in the CDR3. Germline values: CDR1 SGHTA, CDR2 FQGTGA. The CDR3 sequence is CASSLRAGADIQYF. The full variable domain, completed using reference TRBV7-3 and TRBJ2-4, is GAGVSQTPSNKVTEKGKYVELRCDPISGHTALYWYRQSLGQGPEFLIYFQGTGAADDSGLPNDRFFAVRPEGSVSTLKIQRTERGDSAVYLCASSLRAGADIQYFGAGTRLSVL.

The chain has TRBV27 and TRBJ2-2; with no DNA, the TCRdb D assignment of TRBD1 cannot be verified. Germline values: CDR1 MNHEY, CDR2 SMNVEV (reference sequence). The CDR3 contains 14 residues. The CDR3 protein is CASSLGQTTGELFF.

The chain links TRBV11-2 to TRBJ2-1; TCRdb's assignment of TRBD2 cannot be checked, as there is no DNA. CDR1 is SGHAT, CDR2 FQNNGV, per germline. This CDR3 is built from 13 residues. This CDR3 reads CASRFSGVYEQFF. Supplemented by reference TRBV11-2 and TRBJ2-1, the full variable domain reads EAGVAQSPRYKIIEKRQSVAFWCNPISGHATLYWYQQILGQGPKLLIQFQNNGVVDDSQLPKDRFSAERLKGVDSTLKIQPAKLEDSAVYLCASRFSGVYEQFFGPGTRLTVL.

CDR3 region: CASSVSTSGRVLSSYNEQFF. The chain combines TRBV11-1 with TRBJ2-1; TCRdb selects TRBD2, and the lack of DNA leaves this call unchecked. This CDR3 has 20 amino acids. Germline CDR1 reads SGHAT; CDR2 reads FQDESV (reference sequence).

CDR3 residues: CSVLGEGWDNEQFF. The V and J genes are TRBV29-1 and TRBJ2-1; there is no DNA to check the TCRdb D call of TRBD2. Germline assignment: CDR1 SQVTM and CDR2 ANQGSEA. This CDR3 is built from 14 residues.

This sequence joins TRBV29-1 and TRBJ2-3. CDR1 and CDR2 from the germline V gene are SQVTM and ANQGSEA. The CDR3 has 14 residues. CDR3 loop: CSVDDSSRTDTQYF.

This chain connects TRBV6-2 or TRBV6-3 to TRBJ2-1; checking the TCRdb D call of TRBD2 is not possible without DNA. This CDR3 spans 18 amino acids. Germline V lookup: CDR1 MNHEY, CDR2 SVGEGT. CDR3 sequence: CASRGTSGGPSSYNEQFF.

This chain links TRBV6-1 with TRBJ2-3; TCRdb calls TRBD2, which cannot be checked without DNA. The V gene's germline CDR1 is MNHNS and CDR2 SASEGT. The CDR3 extends over 17 amino acids. CDR3 sequence: CARILAGGHFGTDTQYF.

The chain joins TRBV30 to TRBJ2-1. Germline CDR1 is GTSNPN and CDR2 is SVGIG (reference sequence). The CDR3 loop spans 12 amino acids. CDR3 sequence: CAWSAETGEQFF.

This chain links TRBV28 with TRBJ2-7; absent DNA, TCRdb's TRBD2 call cannot be checked. Germline V gives CDR1 MDHEN, CDR2 SYDVKM. The CDR3 is 16 residues long. The CDR3 reads CASSPPSGRNPYEQYF. Using reference TRBV28 and TRBJ2-7 for the parts outside the CDR3, the full variable domain is DVKVTQSSRYLVKRTGEKVFLECVQDMDHENMFWYRQDPGLGLRLIYFSYDVKMKEKGDIPEGYSVSREKKERFSLILESASTNQTSMYLCASSPPSGRNPYEQYFGPGTRLTVT.

The V gene is TRBV28, the J gene TRBJ1-5; the D call from TCRdb, TRBD1, cannot be confirmed without DNA. The CDR3 loop spans 14 amino acids. Per germline, CDR1 MDHEN and CDR2 SYDVKM. CDR3 region: CASREQDSGQPQHF. Using reference TRBV28 and TRBJ1-5 for the parts outside the CDR3, the full variable domain is DVKVTQSSRYLVKRTGEKVFLECVQDMDHENMFWYRQDPGLGLRLIYFSYDVKMKEKGDIPEGYSVSREKKERFSLILESASTNQTSMYLCASREQDSGQPQHFGDGTRLSIL.

The chain couples TRBV6-2 or TRBV6-3 to TRBJ2-7. Germline CDR1 MNHEY, CDR2 SVGEGT. This CDR3 contains 14 residues. CDR3 in amino acids: CASNPAGVAYEQYF.